This T cell receptor beta chain was captured in a study of T-cell memory formation after mild COVID-19. Study context: TCR clusters were mostly confined to one donor each.

In regard to this clonotype: Its antigen is currently unknown.

With constant-segment primers, 5'RACE yielded cDNA libraries of TCR alpha and TCR beta that carried sample barcodes and UMIs. Via MiXCR, TCRdb re-called the 5' RACE reads, giving one row per CDR3 protein. In the table there are fewer than 300,000 distinct CDR3 sequences, around 15% of which are singletons. Germline CDR1 reads SGHVS; CDR2 reads FQNEAQ. Between the trimmed V and J ends, which lost 5 bases and 5 bases, there was a span of 8 bases. CDR3 length: 12 residues. Study-level points and caveats: The study found contracting CD4+ clones mainly in CM and EM and contracting CD8+ clones in EMRA. Day 15 to 85 contractors were CD4/CD8 balanced; later expanders leaned CD4+.

V and J are TRBV7-8 and TRBJ2-3; D unclear. Sequencing was done on a sample of PBMCs or a T cell subset sorted from them (not recorded which). This clonotype was obtained from a man between 18 and 29 years old who had mild COVID-19 (a few samples of this study predate the infection). Cell type and time point are not known. CDR3 in DNA: TGTGCCAGCAGCCCGTTCGTAGATACGCAGTATTTT. Translation: CASSPFVDTQYF.